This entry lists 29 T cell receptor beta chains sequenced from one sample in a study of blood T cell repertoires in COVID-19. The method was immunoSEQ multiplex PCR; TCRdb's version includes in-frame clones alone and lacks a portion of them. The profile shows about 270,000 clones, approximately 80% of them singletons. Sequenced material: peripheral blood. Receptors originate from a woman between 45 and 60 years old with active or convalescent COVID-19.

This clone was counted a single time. The CDR3 region is CASSAPGLAGGPQTQYF. The CDR3 DNA is TGTGCCAGTAGTGCGCCGGGACTAGCGGGAGGGCCACAAACGCAGTATTTT. This chain joins TRBV19 and TRBJ2-3; 16 positions agree with TRBD2. The J segment lost 9 bases and the V segment lost 5 bases, leaving 11 bases of the junction unmatched. Germline V gene data show CDR1 as LNHDA and CDR2 as SQIVND (reference sequence). CDR3 size: 17 residues. Combining the CDR3 with reference TRBV19 and TRBJ2-3 gives the whole variable domain DGGITQSPKYLFRKEGQNVTLSCEQNLNHDAMYWYRQDPGQGLRLIYYSQIVNDFQKGDIAEGYSVSREKKESFPLTVTSAQKNPTAFYLCASSAPGLAGGPQTQYFGPGTRLTVL.

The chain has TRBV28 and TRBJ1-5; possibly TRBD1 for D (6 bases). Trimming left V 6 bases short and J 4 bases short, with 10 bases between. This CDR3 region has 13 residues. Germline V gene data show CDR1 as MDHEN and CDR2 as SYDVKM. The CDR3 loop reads CASSRTENQPQHF. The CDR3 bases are TGTGCCAGCAGCCGGACAGAGAATCAGCCCCAGCATTTT. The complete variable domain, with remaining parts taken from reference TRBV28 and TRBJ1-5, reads DVKVTQSSRYLVKRTGEKVFLECVQDMDHENMFWYRQDPGLGLRLIYFSYDVKMKEKGDIPEGYSVSREKKERFSLILESASTNQTSMYLCASSRTENQPQHFGDGTRLSIL.

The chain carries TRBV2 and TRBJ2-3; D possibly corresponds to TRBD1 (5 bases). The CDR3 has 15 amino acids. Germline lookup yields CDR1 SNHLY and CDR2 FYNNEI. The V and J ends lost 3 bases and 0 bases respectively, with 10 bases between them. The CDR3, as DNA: TGTGCCAGCAGTGAGACAGCACGTAGCACAGATACGCAGTATTTT. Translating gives CASSETARSTDTQYF.

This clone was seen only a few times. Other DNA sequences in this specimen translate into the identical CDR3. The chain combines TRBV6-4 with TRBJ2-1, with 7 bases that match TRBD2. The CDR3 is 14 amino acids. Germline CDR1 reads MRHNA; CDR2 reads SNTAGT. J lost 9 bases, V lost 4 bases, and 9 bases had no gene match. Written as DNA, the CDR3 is TGTGCCAGCAGTGTAGTCTCTGGGGAGGGTGAGCAGTTCTTC. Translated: CASSVVSGEGEQFF.

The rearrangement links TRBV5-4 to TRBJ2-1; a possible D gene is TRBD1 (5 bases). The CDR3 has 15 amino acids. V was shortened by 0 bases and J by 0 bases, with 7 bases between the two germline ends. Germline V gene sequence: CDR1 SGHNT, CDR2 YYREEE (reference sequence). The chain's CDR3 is CASSLGQTSYNEQFF. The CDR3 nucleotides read TGTGCCAGCAGCTTGGGACAGACCTCCTACAATGAGCAGTTCTTC.

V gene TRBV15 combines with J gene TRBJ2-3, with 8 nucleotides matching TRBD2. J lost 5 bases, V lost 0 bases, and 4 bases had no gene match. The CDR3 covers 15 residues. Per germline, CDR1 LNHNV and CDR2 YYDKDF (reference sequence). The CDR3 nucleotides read TGTGCCACCAGCAGAGATAACCTAGCGGGAGATACGCAGTATTTT. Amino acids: CATSRDNLAGDTQYF.

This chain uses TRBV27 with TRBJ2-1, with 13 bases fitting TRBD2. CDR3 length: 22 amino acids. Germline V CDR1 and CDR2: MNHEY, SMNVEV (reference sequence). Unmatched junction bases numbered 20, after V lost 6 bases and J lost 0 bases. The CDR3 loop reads CASSTHGSTSGRAKHSYNEQFF. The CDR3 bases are TGTGCCAGCAGCACCCACGGATCTACTAGCGGGAGGGCTAAACACTCCTACAATGAGCAGTTCTTC.

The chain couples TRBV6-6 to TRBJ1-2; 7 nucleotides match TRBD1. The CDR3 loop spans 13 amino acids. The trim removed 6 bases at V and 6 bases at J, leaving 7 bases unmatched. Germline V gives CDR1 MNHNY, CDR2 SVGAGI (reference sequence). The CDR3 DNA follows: TGTGCCAGCAGGTCACAGGGGAAGGATGGCTACACCTTC. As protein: CASRSQGKDGYTF.

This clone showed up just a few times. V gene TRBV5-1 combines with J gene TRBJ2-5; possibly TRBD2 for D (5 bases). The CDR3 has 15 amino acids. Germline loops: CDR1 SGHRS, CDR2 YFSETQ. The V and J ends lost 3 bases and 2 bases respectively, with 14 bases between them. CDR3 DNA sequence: TGCGCCAGCAGCTCGGGGTTGGGAGAGCAAGAGACCCAGTACTTC. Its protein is CASSSGLGEQETQYF.

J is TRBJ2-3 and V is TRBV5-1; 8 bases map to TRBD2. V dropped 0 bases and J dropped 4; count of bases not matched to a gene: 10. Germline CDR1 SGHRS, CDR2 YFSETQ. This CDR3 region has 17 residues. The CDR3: CASSLAVASGYADTQYF. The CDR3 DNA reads TGCGCCAGCAGCTTGGCCGTGGCTAGCGGGTATGCAGATACGCAGTATTTT. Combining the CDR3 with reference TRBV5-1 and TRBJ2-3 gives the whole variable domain KAGVTQTPRYLIKTRGQQVTLSCSPISGHRSVSWYQQTPGQGLQFLFEYFSETQRNKGNFPGRFSGRQFSNSRSEMNVSTLELGDSALYLCASSLAVASGYADTQYFGPGTRLTVL.

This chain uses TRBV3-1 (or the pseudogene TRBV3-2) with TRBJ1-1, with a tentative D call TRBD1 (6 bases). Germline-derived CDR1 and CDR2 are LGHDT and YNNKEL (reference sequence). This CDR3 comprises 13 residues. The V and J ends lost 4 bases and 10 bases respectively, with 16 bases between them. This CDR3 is CASSRGGAIGAFF. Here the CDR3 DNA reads TGTGCCAGCAGCCGGGGGGGGGCGATCGGAGCTTTCTTT.

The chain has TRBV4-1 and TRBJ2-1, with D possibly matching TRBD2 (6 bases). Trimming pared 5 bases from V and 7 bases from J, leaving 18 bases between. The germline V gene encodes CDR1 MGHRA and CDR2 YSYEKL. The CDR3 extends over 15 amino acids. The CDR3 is CASSVGRRGRNEQFF. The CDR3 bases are TGCGCCAGCAGCGTGGGAAGGAGGGGTCGGAATGAGCAGTTCTTC.

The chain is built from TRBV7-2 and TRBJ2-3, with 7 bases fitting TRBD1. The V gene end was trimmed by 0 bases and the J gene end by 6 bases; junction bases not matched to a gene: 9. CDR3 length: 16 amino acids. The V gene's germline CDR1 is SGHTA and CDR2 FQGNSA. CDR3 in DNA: TGTGCCAGCAGCTTAGCTCTGGCAGGGGGTGGGGATACGCAGTATTTT. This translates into CASSLALAGGGDTQYF.

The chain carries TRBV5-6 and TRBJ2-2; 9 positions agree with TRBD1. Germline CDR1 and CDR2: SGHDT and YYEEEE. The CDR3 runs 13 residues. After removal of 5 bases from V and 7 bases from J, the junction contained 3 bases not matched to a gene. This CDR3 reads CASRQGAVGELFF. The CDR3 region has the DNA TGTGCCAGCAGACAGGGGGCCGTCGGGGAGCTGTTTTTT. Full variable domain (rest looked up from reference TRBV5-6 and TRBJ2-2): DAGVTQSPTHLIKTRGQQVTLRCSPKSGHDTVSWYQQALGQGPQFIFQYYEEEERQRGNFPDRFSGHQFPNYSSELNVNALLLGDSALYLCASRQGAVGELFFGEGSRLTVL.

The CDR3 loop reads CASSSGTGVYGYTF. The CDR3 DNA is TGCGCCAGCAGCAGCGGAACAGGGGTCTATGGCTACACCTTC. The rearrangement uses TRBV5-1 and TRBJ1-2, with TRBD1 identical over 7 bases. The V gene's germline CDR1 is SGHRS and CDR2 YFSETQ. V lost 4 bases to trimming and J lost 4 bases; unmatched junction nucleotides: 7. CDR3 size: 14 residues.

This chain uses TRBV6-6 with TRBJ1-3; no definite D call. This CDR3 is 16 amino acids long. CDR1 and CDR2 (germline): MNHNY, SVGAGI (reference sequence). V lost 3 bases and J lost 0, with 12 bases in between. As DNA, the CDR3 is TGTGCCAGCAGTTATCAAGCGAGAATCTCTGGAAACACCATATATTTT. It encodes CASSYQARISGNTIYF.

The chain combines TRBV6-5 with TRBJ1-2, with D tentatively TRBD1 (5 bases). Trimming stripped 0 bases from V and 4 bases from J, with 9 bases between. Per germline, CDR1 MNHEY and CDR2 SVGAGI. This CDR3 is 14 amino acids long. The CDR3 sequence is CASSYSRDSYGYTF. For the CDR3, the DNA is TGTGCCAGCAGTTACTCCAGGGATAGCTATGGCTACACCTTC.

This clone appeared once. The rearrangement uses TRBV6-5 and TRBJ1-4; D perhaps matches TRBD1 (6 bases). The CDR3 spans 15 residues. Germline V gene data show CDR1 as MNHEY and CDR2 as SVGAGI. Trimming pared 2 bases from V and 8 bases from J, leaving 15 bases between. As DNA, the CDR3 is TGTGCCAGCAGTTACGATGGCGGGGGCAGGGAAAAACTGTTTTTT. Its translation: CASSYDGGGREKLFF.

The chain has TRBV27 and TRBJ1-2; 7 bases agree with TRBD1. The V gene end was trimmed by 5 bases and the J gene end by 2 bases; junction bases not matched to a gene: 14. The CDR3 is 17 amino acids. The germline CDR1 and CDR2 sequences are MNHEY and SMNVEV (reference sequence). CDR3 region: CASSPVGQLPLNYGYTF. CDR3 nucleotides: TGTGCCAGCAGTCCTGTGGGACAGCTTCCTCTCAACTATGGCTACACCTTC.

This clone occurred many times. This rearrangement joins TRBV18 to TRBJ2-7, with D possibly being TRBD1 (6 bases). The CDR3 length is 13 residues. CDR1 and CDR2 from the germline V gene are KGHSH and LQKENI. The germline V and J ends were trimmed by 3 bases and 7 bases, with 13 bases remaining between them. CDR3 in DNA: TGTGCCAGCTCACCGTGGGGGCAGGAAGAGCAGTACTTC. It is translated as CASSPWGQEEQYF.

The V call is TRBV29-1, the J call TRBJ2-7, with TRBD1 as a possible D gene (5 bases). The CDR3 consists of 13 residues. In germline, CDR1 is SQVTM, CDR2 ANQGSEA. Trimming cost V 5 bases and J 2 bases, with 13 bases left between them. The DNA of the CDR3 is TGCAGCGTTATCACGGACAATCCCTACGAGCAGTACTTC. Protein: CSVITDNPYEQYF.

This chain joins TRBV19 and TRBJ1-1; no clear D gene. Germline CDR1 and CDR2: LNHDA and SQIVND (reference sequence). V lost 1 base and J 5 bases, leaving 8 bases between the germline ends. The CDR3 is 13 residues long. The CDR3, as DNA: TGTGCCAGTAGTATAGTTTCAGAAACTGAAGCTTTCTTT. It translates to CASSIVSETEAFF.

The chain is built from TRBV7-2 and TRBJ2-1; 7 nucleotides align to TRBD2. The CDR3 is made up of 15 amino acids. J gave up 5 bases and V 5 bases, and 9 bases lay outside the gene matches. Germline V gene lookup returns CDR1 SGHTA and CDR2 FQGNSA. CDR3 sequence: CASSDPGRFHNEQFF. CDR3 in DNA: TGTGCCAGCAGCGATCCCGGGAGGTTCCACAATGAGCAGTTCTTC.

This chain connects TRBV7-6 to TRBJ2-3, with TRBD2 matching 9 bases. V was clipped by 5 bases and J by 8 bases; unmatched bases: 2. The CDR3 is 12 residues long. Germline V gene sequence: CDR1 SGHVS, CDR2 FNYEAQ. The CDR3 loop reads CASSILAGTQYF. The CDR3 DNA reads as TGTGCCAGCAGCATACTAGCGGGTACGCAGTATTTT.

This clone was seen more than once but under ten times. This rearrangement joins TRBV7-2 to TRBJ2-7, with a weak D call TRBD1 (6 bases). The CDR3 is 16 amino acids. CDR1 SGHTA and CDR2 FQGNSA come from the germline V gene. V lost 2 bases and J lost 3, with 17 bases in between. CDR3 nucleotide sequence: TGTGCCAGCAGCTTACCCCCCGACAGGCCCCTCTACGAGCAGTACTTC. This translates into CASSLPPDRPLYEQYF.

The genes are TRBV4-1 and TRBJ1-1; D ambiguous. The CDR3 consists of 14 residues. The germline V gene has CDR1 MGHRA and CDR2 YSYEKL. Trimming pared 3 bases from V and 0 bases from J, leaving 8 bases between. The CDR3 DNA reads TGCGCCAGCAGCCAGTCGAGGTTGAACACTGAAGCTTTCTTT. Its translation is CASSQSRLNTEAFF.

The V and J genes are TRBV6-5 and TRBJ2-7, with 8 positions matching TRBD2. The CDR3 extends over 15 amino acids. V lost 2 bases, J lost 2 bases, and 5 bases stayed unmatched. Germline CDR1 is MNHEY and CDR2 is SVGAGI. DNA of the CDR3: TGTGCCAGCAGTTACCGTCATAGCGGGACCTACGAGCAGTACTTC. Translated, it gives CASSYRHSGTYEQYF.

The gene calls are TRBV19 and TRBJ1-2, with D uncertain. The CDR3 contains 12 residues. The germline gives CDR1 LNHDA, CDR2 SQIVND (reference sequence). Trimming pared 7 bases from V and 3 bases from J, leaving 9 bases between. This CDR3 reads CASIHSHYGYTF. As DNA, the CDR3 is TGTGCCAGTATCCACAGCCACTATGGCTACACCTTC.

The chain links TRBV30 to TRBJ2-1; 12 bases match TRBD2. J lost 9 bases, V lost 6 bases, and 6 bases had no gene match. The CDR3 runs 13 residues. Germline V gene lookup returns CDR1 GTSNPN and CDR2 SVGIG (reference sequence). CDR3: CACTSGRLREQFF. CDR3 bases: TGTGCCTGCACTAGCGGGAGGCTACGTGAGCAGTTCTTC.